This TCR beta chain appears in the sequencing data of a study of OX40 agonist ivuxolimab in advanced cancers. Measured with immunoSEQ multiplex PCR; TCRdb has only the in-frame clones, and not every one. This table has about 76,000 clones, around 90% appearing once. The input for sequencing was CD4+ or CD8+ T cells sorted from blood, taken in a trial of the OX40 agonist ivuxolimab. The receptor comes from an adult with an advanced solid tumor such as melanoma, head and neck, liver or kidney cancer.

In nucleotides, the CDR3 is TGTGCCAGCAGTTACTGGGCGGGCCTAGGGACTGAAGCTTTCTTT. It is translated as CASSYWAGLGTEAFF. The chain carries TRBV6-5 and TRBJ1-1; unclear D gene. CDR3 length: 15 amino acids. The germline V gene has CDR1 MNHEY and CDR2 SVGAGI. The ends were cut back, 1 base at V and 5 bases at J, with 14 bases in the middle.